These 29 T cell receptor beta chains originate from one sample sequenced in a study of blood T cell repertoires in COVID-19. The protocol was immunoSEQ multiplex PCR, while the TCRdb copy is restricted to in-frame clones and leaves out a portion. The sample consists of under 200,000 clones, 80% to 90% of them appearing once. The sequencing sample was made of peripheral blood. The receptors derive from a man between 18 and 35 years old with active or convalescent COVID-19.

V gene TRBV28 combines with J gene TRBJ1-4; D may be TRBD1 (6 bases). V lost 6 bases and J 5 bases, leaving 13 bases between the germline ends. This CDR3 region has 14 residues. Germline V CDR1 and CDR2: MDHEN, SYDVKM. The CDR3 is CASRYREANEKLFF. CDR3 DNA: TGTGCCAGCAGATACAGGGAAGCCAATGAAAAACTGTTTTTT.

CDR3 sequence: CASSQDRLAGAGETQYF. DNA of the CDR3: TGTGCCAGCAGCCAAGATCGGTTGGCGGGGGCGGGAGAGACCCAGTACTTC. The J gene is TRBJ2-5, the V gene TRBV3-1 (or the pseudogene TRBV3-2), with a weak D call TRBD2 (7 bases). The germline V gene has CDR1 LGHDT and CDR2 YNNKEL (reference sequence). The V and J ends lost 0 bases and 4 bases respectively, with 18 bases between them. The length of the CDR3 is 17 residues.

This chain links TRBV2 with TRBJ2-1, with 8 bases fitting TRBD2. Per the germline V gene, CDR1 is SNHLY and CDR2 is FYNNEI. V trimming: 4 bases; J trimming: 2 bases; junction bases outside the gene matches: 7. CDR3 length: 16 amino acids. The CDR3 spells CASSALTAGAYNEQFF. The CDR3 nucleotides read TGTGCCAGCAGTGCCCTCACAGCGGGGGCCTACAATGAGCAGTTCTTC.

This chain connects TRBV2 to TRBJ1-6; D is unclear. Trimming left V 7 bases short and J 0 bases short, with 19 bases between. Germline-derived CDR1 and CDR2 are SNHLY and FYNNEI. The CDR3 spans 18 residues. This CDR3 reads CASNQPDGESSYNSPLHF. The CDR3 nucleotides are TGTGCCAGCAACCAACCGGACGGGGAAAGCTCCTATAATTCACCCCTCCACTTT.

The V and J genes are TRBV6-2 or TRBV6-3 and TRBJ2-3; a possible D gene is TRBD1 (6 bases). Trimming stripped 0 bases from V and 2 bases from J, with 9 bases between. Per the germline V gene, CDR1 is MNHEY and CDR2 is SVGEGT. The CDR3 is made up of 15 amino acids. Written as DNA, the CDR3 is TGTGCCAGCAGTTACTCGCAGGGGTACACAGATACGCAGTATTTT. Its translation is CASSYSQGYTDTQYF.

The chain couples TRBV30 to TRBJ2-3; D is uncertain. The CDR3 sequence is 15 residues long. Germline V lookup: CDR1 GTSNPN, CDR2 SVGIG (reference sequence). Trimming stripped 1 base from V and 4 bases from J, with 15 bases between. The CDR3 protein is CAWSGSSVSADTQYF. The CDR3, as DNA: TGTGCCTGGAGTGGGTCGTCGGTCTCCGCAGATACGCAGTATTTT.

The chain carries TRBV6-6 and TRBJ1-1; TRBD1 matches 10 bases. Germline V gene lookup returns CDR1 MNHNY and CDR2 SVGAGI (reference sequence). V dropped 6 bases and J dropped 4; count of bases not matched to a gene: 5. The CDR3 consists of 14 residues. CDR3 bases: TGTGCCAGCAGCCTCGGACAGGGGGGCACTGAAGCTTTCTTT. It specifies CASSLGQGGTEAFF.

This clone appeared a few times. The rearrangement joins TRBV2 to TRBJ1-2; D perhaps matches TRBD1 (5 bases). From germline, CDR1 is SNHLY and CDR2 FYNNEI. The CDR3 consists of 13 residues. Trimming removed 10 bases at V and 4 bases at J, with 16 bases between. This chain's CDR3 is CATAGTGSYGYTF. The CDR3 coding sequence is TGTGCCACCGCCGGGACCGGGAGCTATGGCTACACCTTC.

The V and J genes are TRBV29-1 and TRBJ2-1, with TRBD2 matching over 8 bases. CDR1 and CDR2 from the germline V gene are SQVTM and ANQGSEA. V lost 6 bases and J lost 6; bases outside the gene matches: 10. There are 14 residues in the CDR3. CDR3 sequence reads: CSVKLAVKVNEQFF. The CDR3 DNA is TGCAGCGTGAAACTAGCGGTTAAAGTCAATGAGCAGTTCTTC.

The V and J genes are TRBV4-3 and TRBJ1-6, with 8 bases fitting TRBD1. The V gene's germline CDR1 is LGHNA and CDR2 YSLEER. CDR3 size: 15 residues. The V and J ends lost 4 bases and 9 bases, in that order; junction bases with no gene match: 8. The CDR3 nucleotides read TGCGCCAGCAGCCTTACGGACAGGGATGCTTCACCCCTCCACTTT. The encoded protein is CASSLTDRDASPLHF.

The chain joins TRBV6-2 or TRBV6-3 to TRBJ2-3, with D maybe TRBD2 (6 bases). CDR3 size: 16 residues. Germline V gene lookup returns CDR1 MNHEY and CDR2 SVGEGT. Trimming removed 4 bases from V and 6 bases from J, with 20 bases in between. This chain's CDR3 is CASSSIRDFTPDTQYF. The CDR3 region has the DNA TGTGCCAGCAGTTCAATCCGGGACTTTACGCCGGATACGCAGTATTTT.

This clone came up once. V is TRBV6-4 and J is TRBJ2-1, with 10 bases aligning to TRBD2. CDR1 and CDR2 (germline): MRHNA, SNTAGT. Trimming at V came to 6 bases and at J to 7 bases, leaving 9 bases not matched to a gene. CDR3 length equals 15 residues. The CDR3 spells CASSPTSGEWNEQFF. The CDR3 bases are TGTGCCAGCAGCCCCACTAGCGGGGAGTGGAATGAGCAGTTCTTC.

The V gene is TRBV12-5, the J gene TRBJ2-7, with TRBD2 matching over 11 bases. The CDR3 is 16 residues long. V gave up 3 bases and J gave up 3 bases; unmatched junction bases: 7. Germline-derived CDR1 and CDR2 are LGHNT and FRNRAP. This CDR3 is CASGLTSGGVLYEQYV. The CDR3 bases are TGTGCTAGTGGTTTAACTAGCGGGGGAGTCCTCTACGAGCAGTACGTC.

This clone was picked up one time. V usage is TRBV19 and J usage is TRBJ1-2; 9 bases agree with TRBD1. Germline-derived CDR1 and CDR2 are LNHDA and SQIVND (reference sequence). The CDR3 contains 14 residues. Trimming at V came to 3 bases and at J to 2 bases, leaving 1 base not matched to a gene. For the CDR3, the DNA is TGTGCCAGTAGTATGGGGACAGGGAACTATGGCTACACCTTC. Protein: CASSMGTGNYGYTF.

This sequence joins TRBV27 and TRBJ2-3; D ambiguous. The ends were cut back, 4 bases at V and 0 bases at J, with 5 bases in the middle. The CDR3 is made up of 13 amino acids. Germline V gives CDR1 MNHEY, CDR2 SMNVEV (reference sequence). This chain's CDR3 is CASSWASTDTQYF. CDR3 coding DNA: TGTGCCAGCAGTTGGGCGAGCACAGATACGCAGTATTTT.

V usage is TRBV18 and J usage is TRBJ1-1, with D possibly being TRBD1 (5 bases). Germline loops: CDR1 KGHSH, CDR2 LQKENI. Trimming cost V 3 bases and J 8 bases, with 13 bases left between them. CDR3 length: 13 residues. CDR3: CASSPGQGREAFF. The DNA for the CDR3 is TGTGCCAGCTCACCGGGGCAAGGGAGGGAAGCTTTCTTT.

The rearrangement links TRBV29-1 to TRBJ1-1, with no clear D. Germline V gives CDR1 SQVTM, CDR2 ANQGSEA. This CDR3 has 13 amino acids. V gave up 8 bases and J gave up 2 bases, with 15 bases separating them. In DNA, the CDR3 is TGCAGCTCCAGAAGAGGAGTAAACACTGAAGCTTTCTTT. Protein sequence: CSSRRGVNTEAFF.

J is TRBJ1-5 and V is TRBV28, with 8 bases that match TRBD1. Trimming took 10 bases from V and 7 from J; bases not matched to a gene: 6. CDR3 length equals 12 residues. Germline CDR1 and CDR2: MDHEN and SYDVKM. CDR3 DNA sequence: TGTGCCATCCGGACAGGGAGCCAGCCCCAGCATTTT. Residues: CAIRTGSQPQHF.

This clone has just a few counts. V usage is TRBV7-6 and J usage is TRBJ2-7; 7 nucleotides agree with TRBD1. The CDR3 extends over 15 amino acids. After removal of 4 bases from V and 5 bases from J, the junction contained 11 bases not matched to a gene. The germline V gene encodes CDR1 SGHVS and CDR2 FNYEAQ. In nucleotides, the CDR3 is TGTGCCAGCAGCTCTGAGACAGGGTTCGCAGACGAGCAGTACGTC. This sequence encodes CASSSETGFADEQYV.

The chain carries TRBV2 and TRBJ2-7, with D possibly being TRBD2 (7 bases). V was clipped by 7 bases and J by 5 bases, with 15 bases between them. Germline V gene sequence: CDR1 SNHLY, CDR2 FYNNEI. The CDR3 contains 13 residues. For the CDR3, the DNA is TGTGCCAGCACAAAATGGGGGGGCCACGAGCAGTACGTC. Amino acid sequence: CASTKWGGHEQYV.

The chain recombines TRBV19 with TRBJ1-5, with D perhaps matching TRBD1 (6 bases). Germline V CDR1 and CDR2: LNHDA, SQIVND (reference sequence). Trimming took 3 bases from V and 5 from J, leaving 14 bases between them. The CDR3 loop spans 15 amino acids. The CDR3 bases are TGTGCCAGTAGTATCAGGGGAGGGTTGGATCAGCCCCAGCATTTT. Residues: CASSIRGGLDQPQHF.

The genes are TRBV4-3 and TRBJ2-7; 11 bases match TRBD1. The V segment lost 3 bases and the J segment 4 bases; nucleotides outside the gene matches: 2. The CDR3 is 14 amino acids. CDR1 LGHNA and CDR2 YSLEER come from the germline V gene. DNA of the CDR3: TGCGCCAGCAGCCAGGACAGGGGGCGTTACGAGCAGTACTTC. This codes for CASSQDRGRYEQYF.

This clone was picked up one time. The CDR3 sequence is CASSLGRLRGNGELFF. The CDR3 region has the DNA TGTGCCAGCAGCTTAGGAAGACTAAGAGGAAATGGGGAGCTGTTTTTT. The gene calls are TRBV11-3 and TRBJ2-2; maybe TRBD2 (5 bases). Germline CDR1 is SGHNT and CDR2 is YENEEA. V was trimmed by 1 base and J by 8 bases, leaving 17 bases between them. The CDR3 is 16 amino acids. Full variable domain (rest looked up from reference TRBV11-3 and TRBJ2-2): EAGVVQSPRYKIIEKKQPVAFWCNPISGHNTLYWYLQNLGQGPELLIRYENEEAVDDSQLPKDRFSAERLKGVDSTLKIQPAELGDSAVYLCASSLGRLRGNGELFFGEGSRLTVL.

The chain joins TRBV27 to TRBJ2-2; perhaps TRBD2 as D (6 bases). V lost 6 bases and J lost 1, with 12 bases in between. From germline, CDR1 is MNHEY and CDR2 SMNVEV (reference sequence). This CDR3 has 15 residues. The CDR3 is CASRTRGRNTGELFF. The CDR3 DNA sequence: TGTGCCAGCAGGACCCGGGGGAGGAACACCGGGGAGCTGTTTTTT.

This clone was seen a handful of times. The chain links TRBV11-2 to TRBJ1-1; D remains ambiguous. Germline values: CDR1 SGHAT, CDR2 FQNNGV. Trimming took 7 bases from V and 3 from J, leaving 15 bases between them. The CDR3 length is 14 residues. CDR3 loop: CASTLASGYTEAFF. CDR3 DNA: TGTGCCAGCACCCTGGCTTCCGGGTACACTGAAGCTTTCTTT.

The chain links TRBV24-1 to TRBJ1-2; D is uncertain. This CDR3 is built from 13 residues. The V end was cut by 4 bases, the J end by 4 bases, with 9 bases between. CDR1 and CDR2 from the germline V gene are KGHDR and SFDVKD. The CDR3 nucleotides are TGTGCCACCAGTGACCACCCGGGCTATGGCTACACCTTC. This gives the protein CATSDHPGYGYTF.

The chain carries TRBV27 and TRBJ1-1; 7 bases agree with TRBD1. Germline-derived CDR1 and CDR2 are MNHEY and SMNVEV (reference sequence). CDR3 length: 17 residues. The V segment lost 2 bases and the J segment 1 base; nucleotides outside the gene matches: 10. The chain's CDR3 is CASSLVETGNPNTEAFF. CDR3 DNA sequence: TGTGCCAGCAGTTTAGTCGAGACAGGGAATCCGAACACTGAAGCTTTCTTT.

The chain is built from TRBV5-1 and TRBJ2-7, with TRBD1 matching over 10 bases. The CDR3 runs to 14 residues. V was clipped by 4 bases and J by 4 bases; unmatched bases: 5. Germline V lookup: CDR1 SGHRS, CDR2 YFSETQ. DNA of the CDR3: TGCGCCAGCAGCGGGGGACAGGGGCGGTACGAGCAGTACTTC. Residues: CASSGGQGRYEQYF.

This chain uses TRBV6-5 with TRBJ2-5, with D unresolved. Trimming cost V 7 bases and J 5 bases, with 20 bases left between them. The CDR3 covers 15 residues. Germline CDR1 reads MNHEY; CDR2 reads SVGAGI. The CDR3 region has the DNA TGTGCCAGCATGCGAATTTCTGGGCTCCAGGAGACCCAGTACTTC. Amino acids: CASMRISGLQETQYF.